This T cell receptor (beta chain) came from a study of blood T cell repertoires in COVID-19. The germline CDR1 and CDR2 sequences are SGHNT and YYREEE (reference sequence). The CDR3 totals 17 residues. V was clipped by 2 bases and J by 1 base; unmatched bases: 5. The method was immunoSEQ multiplex PCR; TCRdb's version includes in-frame clones alone and lacks a portion of them. The sample lists some 200,000 clones, 75% to 90% seen once, with 2% to 2.5% in the top ten. Researchers sorted participants into cohorts using their self-reported clinical history. Source material: PBMCs or T cells enriched from blood (not recorded which). This chain links TRBV5-4 with TRBJ1-6, with 8 bases identical to TRBD1. This TCR derives from a young woman who had recovered from COVID-19. The chain's CDR3 is CASSLGQGASYNSPLHF. CDR3 DNA sequence: TGTGCCAGCAGCTTAGGGCAGGGGGCTTCCTATAATTCACCCCTCCACTTT.